A single sample gave rise to the 32 T cell receptor beta chains below, sequenced in a study of blood T cell repertoires in COVID-19. The assay was immunoSEQ multiplex PCR, and TCRdb's table has in-frame clones only and misses some. This sample has 130,000 to 150,000 clones, with roughly 84% found just once. The sample taken for sequencing was PBMCs or T cells enriched from blood (not recorded which). These receptors were collected from a woman aged 50 to 60 who had been exposed to COVID-19.

Only a few counts were recorded for this clone. The chain combines TRBV3-1 (or the pseudogene TRBV3-2) with TRBJ1-1, with TRBD1 matching over 7 bases. V lost 4 bases to trimming and J lost 0 bases; unmatched junction nucleotides: 8. Germline loops: CDR1 LGHDT, CDR2 YNNKEL (reference sequence). The CDR3 contains 16 residues. Here the CDR3 DNA reads TGTGCCAGCAGCCCGATCAGGGGGGCTGTGAACACTGAAGCTTTCTTT. Its protein is CASSPIRGAVNTEAFF.

The chain has TRBV7-2 and TRBJ1-5; no definite D call. The CDR3 extends over 16 amino acids. The V gene's germline CDR1 is SGHTA and CDR2 FQGNSA. The germline V and J ends were trimmed by 1 base and 1 base, with 11 bases remaining between them. The CDR3 bases are TGTGCCAGCAGCTTAGGGGTAGGGAGAAGCAATCAGCCCCAGCATTTT. This translates into CASSLGVGRSNQPQHF. The entire variable domain, with the rest obtained from reference TRBV7-2 and TRBJ1-5, is as follows: GAGVSQSPSNKVTEKGKDVELRCDPISGHTALYWYRQSLGQGLEFLIYFQGNSAPDKSGLPSDRFSAERTGGSVSTLTIQRTQQEDSAVYLCASSLGVGRSNQPQHFGDGTRLSIL.

The sample holds one count of this clone. The chain is built from TRBV7-8 and TRBJ2-3; TRBD2 aligns across 11 bases. The V and J ends lost 5 bases and 0 bases, in that order; junction bases with no gene match: 4. The length of the CDR3 is 16 residues. Germline values: CDR1 SGHVS, CDR2 FQNEAQ. In DNA form, the CDR3 reads TGTGCCAGCAGCCCGCTAGCGGGAGGTAGCACAGATACGCAGTATTTT. Its protein product is CASSPLAGGSTDTQYF.

The gene calls are TRBV21-1 and TRBJ2-3; TRBD1 was called by the table and not checked on the DNA. TRBV21-1 is labeled a pseudogene. The CDR3 extends over 16 amino acids. The DNA for the CDR3 is TGTGCCATCTCTATAGGGGGGACAGGGGTTTGTGATACGCAGTATTTT. Encoded protein: CAISIGGTGVCDTQYF.

This clone was found once. This rearrangement joins TRBV29-1 to TRBJ2-2, with TRBD2 matching over 15 bases. CDR3 size: 16 residues. Germline V gene data show CDR1 as SQVTM and CDR2 as ANQGSEA. With 7 bases clipped from V and 7 bases from J, the junction kept 10 bases outside the gene matches. The CDR3 DNA is TGCAGCGCCGAGGGACTAGCGGGGGGCGATAGCGGGGAGCTGTTTTTT. It translates to CSAEGLAGGDSGELFF.

V is TRBV6-5 and J is TRBJ1-1, with D hard to call. Per germline, CDR1 MNHEY and CDR2 SVGAGI. The CDR3 loop spans 14 amino acids. V lost 0 bases and J 1 base, leaving 6 bases between the germline ends. CDR3 residues: CASSYSYKNTEAFF. CDR3 DNA sequence: TGTGCCAGCAGTTACTCATACAAGAACACTGAAGCTTTCTTT.

This sequence joins TRBV7-2 and TRBJ1-3; TRBD1 is a possible D gene (6 bases). Germline V CDR1 and CDR2: SGHTA, FQGNSA. This CDR3 is 17 amino acids long. V lost 5 bases, J lost 4 bases, and 21 bases lay in between. CDR3 amino acids: CASSLFTGGLGGNTIYF. Written as DNA, the CDR3 is TGTGCCAGCAGCCTTTTTACGGGGGGCTTGGGAGGAAACACCATATATTTT.

This chain uses TRBV25-1 with TRBJ2-5; D is possibly TRBD2 (6 bases). Germline-derived CDR1 and CDR2 are MGHDK and SYGVNS. The CDR3 is 14 residues long. The CDR3 sequence: CAASLAAPGETQYF. Written as DNA, the CDR3 is TGTGCTGCATCTTTAGCGGCCCCCGGAGAGACCCAGTACTTC.

This sequence joins TRBV4-1 and TRBJ2-1, with TRBD2 matching 9 bases. This CDR3 is built from 18 residues. Germline values: CDR1 MGHRA, CDR2 YSYEKL. V dropped 3 bases and J dropped 5; count of bases not matched to a gene: 14. The CDR3 region has the DNA TGCGCCAGCAGCCAGACCATCCGTGTTGCGGGAGGGGACAATGAGCAGTTCTTC. Its protein is CASSQTIRVAGGDNEQFF.

The V gene is TRBV18, the J gene TRBJ1-2; TRBD1 is a possible D gene (6 bases). Germline V CDR1 and CDR2: KGHSH, LQKENI. The V and J ends lost 1 base and 0 bases respectively, with 6 bases between them. The length of the CDR3 is 14 residues. CDR3 loop: CASSPQGANYGYTF. CDR3 nucleotide sequence: TGTGCCAGCTCACCACAGGGGGCTAACTATGGCTACACCTTC.

This chain uses TRBV27 with TRBJ2-7; no reliable D call. The CDR3 covers 14 residues. Deletions cut 4 bases from V and 2 bases from J, with 12 bases between. Germline V gene sequence: CDR1 MNHEY, CDR2 SMNVEV (reference sequence). CDR3 sequence reads: CASSSYSSAYEQYF. CDR3 sequence (DNA): TGTGCCAGCAGTTCCTACAGCAGTGCCTACGAGCAGTACTTC.

The CDR3 loop reads CASSGSGGGNYGYTF. CDR3 sequence (DNA): TGTGCCAGCAGCGGCTCAGGGGGCGGAAACTATGGCTACACCTTC. The chain is built from TRBV9 and TRBJ1-2; 8 bases are shared with TRBD1. Trimming removed 3 bases from V and 2 bases from J; junction bases left unmatched: 6. The length of the CDR3 is 15 residues. Germline CDR1 SGDLS, CDR2 YYNGEE.

This clone showed up just a few times. The chain links TRBV5-1 to TRBJ2-7; D is perhaps TRBD1 (5 bases). Germline lookup yields CDR1 SGHRS and CDR2 YFSETQ. V lost 9 bases and J lost 2, with 15 bases in between. CDR3 length equals 13 residues. Written as DNA, the CDR3 is TGCGCCACCGCCCGAGACAGAGCCTACGAGCAGTACTTC. Its translation: CATARDRAYEQYF.

The chain uses TRBV6-5 and TRBJ2-2, with 12 bases identical to TRBD2. Trimming at V came to 8 bases and at J to 7 bases, leaving 5 bases not matched to a gene. Germline V gene lookup returns CDR1 MNHEY and CDR2 SVGAGI. This CDR3 is 14 amino acids long. The CDR3 nucleotides are TGTGCCAGCGGGCTAGCGGGGGGGAACGGGGAGCTGTTTTTT. Its protein is CASGLAGGNGELFF.

This clone was seen a few times. This chain uses TRBV4-3 with TRBJ2-6; a possible D gene is TRBD2 (5 bases). This CDR3 is 18 amino acids long. Germline V CDR1 and CDR2: LGHNA, YSLEER. Trimming shortened V by 4 bases and J by 2 bases, and 18 bases separated the two germline ends. CDR3 region: CASSLGEISLAGANVLTF. For the CDR3, the DNA is TGCGCCAGCAGCCTCGGGGAGATTAGTCTGGCTGGGGCCAACGTCCTGACTTTC.

The gene calls are TRBV4-1 and TRBJ2-7, with 8 bases lining up with TRBD1. The V gene's germline CDR1 is MGHRA and CDR2 YSYEKL. The V segment lost 2 bases and the J segment 0 bases; nucleotides outside the gene matches: 6. The CDR3 extends over 16 amino acids. The CDR3 sequence: CASSQTGQGSSYEQYF. The DNA for the CDR3 is TGCGCCAGCAGCCAAACCGGACAGGGAAGCTCCTACGAGCAGTACTTC.

This sequence joins TRBV6-5 and TRBJ2-7; 9 bases align to TRBD1. The germline V gene has CDR1 MNHEY and CDR2 SVGAGI. Losses at the gene ends were 6 bases for V and 2 bases for J; bases not matched to a gene: 5. The CDR3 has 14 amino acids. The CDR3 here is CASRATGGAYEQYF. CDR3 DNA: TGTGCCAGCAGGGCGACAGGGGGGGCCTACGAGCAGTACTTC.

The chain carries TRBV7-3 and TRBJ2-1, with TRBD2 matching over 14 bases. The CDR3 runs to 17 residues. Germline V gene data show CDR1 as SGHTA and CDR2 as FQGTGA. The trim removed 3 bases at V and 2 bases at J, leaving 3 bases unmatched. The CDR3 sequence: CASSLTSGGATYNEQFF. The CDR3 DNA sequence: TGTGCCAGCAGCTTGACTAGCGGGGGGGCGACCTACAATGAGCAGTTCTTC.

This chain connects TRBV6-2 or TRBV6-3 to TRBJ2-5; D is possibly TRBD2 (6 bases). The ends were cut back, 0 bases at V and 4 bases at J, with 12 bases in the middle. This CDR3 comprises 15 residues. CDR1 is MNHEY and CDR2 is SVGEGT in the germline V gene. In nucleotides, the CDR3 is TGTGCCAGCAGTTACTCCGGACTAATTTTAGAGACCCAGTACTTC. As protein: CASSYSGLILETQYF.

This chain connects TRBV7-6 to TRBJ2-1; the match to TRBD2 covers 8 bases. The CDR3 runs 14 residues. Trimming removed 1 base from V and 4 bases from J; junction bases left unmatched: 0. Germline V gene data show CDR1 as SGHVS and CDR2 as FNYEAQ. In DNA form, the CDR3 reads TGTGCCAGCAGCTTAGGCGGGGGGTACAATGAGCAGTTCTTC. This encodes CASSLGGGYNEQFF. Full variable domain (outside the CDR3, taken from reference TRBV7-6 and TRBJ2-1): GAGVSQSPRYKVTKRGQDVALRCDPISGHVSLYWYRQALGQGPEFLTYFNYEAQQDKSGLPNDRFSAERPEGSISTLTIQRTEQRDSAMYRCASSLGGGYNEQFFGPGTRLTVL.

J is TRBJ2-7 and V is TRBV6-5, with TRBD2 identical over 10 bases. With 6 bases clipped from V and 4 bases from J, the junction kept 9 bases outside the gene matches. Germline V gene lookup returns CDR1 MNHEY and CDR2 SVGAGI. The CDR3 contains 15 residues. CDR3 in DNA: TGTGCCAGCAGCATCTGGCTAGCGGGGGTGTACGAGCAGTACTTC. Its protein product is CASSIWLAGVYEQYF.

This chain joins TRBV9 and TRBJ2-3, with 10 bases matching TRBD2. The V gene end was trimmed by 0 bases and the J gene end by 11 bases; junction bases not matched to a gene: 12. CDR3 length: 16 amino acids. Germline V gene data show CDR1 as SGDLS and CDR2 as YYNGEE. The CDR3 loop reads CASSVELAGRRDGQYF. In nucleotides, the CDR3 is TGTGCCAGCAGCGTAGAACTAGCGGGAAGAAGGGACGGGCAGTATTTT.

The chain recombines TRBV5-4 with TRBJ1-2; D uncertain. Germline CDR1 is SGHNT and CDR2 is YYREEE (reference sequence). V was shortened by 1 base and J by 8 bases, with 15 bases between the two germline ends. The CDR3 totals 14 residues. The CDR3 loop reads CASSLWGDSWGYTF. Written as DNA, the CDR3 is TGTGCCAGCAGCTTGTGGGGAGACTCTTGGGGCTACACCTTC.

The chain carries TRBV11-2 and TRBJ2-7; D perhaps matches TRBD1 (6 bases). In germline, CDR1 is SGHAT, CDR2 FQNNGV. Trimming pared 1 base from V and 1 base from J, leaving 11 bases between. CDR3 length: 15 residues. CDR3 bases: TGTGCCAGCAGCTTAGCCCCGGACAGATCCTACGAGCAGTACTTC. This gives the protein CASSLAPDRSYEQYF.

This chain links TRBV10-3 with TRBJ2-7, with TRBD2 identical over 12 bases. The CDR3 length is 14 residues. Germline lookup yields CDR1 ENHRY and CDR2 SYGVKD. The ends lost 6 bases at V and 3 bases at J; junction bases unmatched: 3. CDR3 sequence reads: CAIRETSGSYEQYF. For the CDR3, the DNA is TGTGCCATCAGGGAGACTAGCGGGAGCTACGAGCAGTACTTC.

The V and J genes are TRBV19 and TRBJ1-1; D may be TRBD1 (5 bases). Trimming removed 6 bases at V and 0 bases at J, with 8 bases between. CDR1 and CDR2 (germline): LNHDA, SQIVND (reference sequence). This CDR3 spans 13 amino acids. CDR3 coding DNA: TGTGCCAGTAGCCAGACAGTGAACACTGAAGCTTTCTTT. Translated, it gives CASSQTVNTEAFF. Based on the CDR3 plus reference TRBV19 and TRBJ1-1, the full variable domain is DGGITQSPKYLFRKEGQNVTLSCEQNLNHDAMYWYRQDPGQGLRLIYYSQIVNDFQKGDIAEGYSVSREKKESFPLTVTSAQKNPTAFYLCASSQTVNTEAFFGQGTRLTVV.

This chain connects TRBV5-4 to TRBJ2-5; 7 bases agree with TRBD1. This CDR3 spans 14 amino acids. With 4 bases clipped from V and 1 base from J, the junction kept 4 bases outside the gene matches. CDR1 SGHNT and CDR2 YYREEE come from the germline V gene (reference sequence). The CDR3 spells CASSRTGVQETQYF. In DNA form, the CDR3 reads TGTGCCAGCAGCCGGACAGGAGTCCAAGAGACCCAGTACTTC. Drawing the rest from reference TRBV5-4 and TRBJ2-5, the complete variable domain is ETGVTQSPTHLIKTRGQQVTLRCSSQSGHNTVSWYQQALGQGPQFIFQYYREEENGRGNFPPRFSGLQFPNYSSELNVNALELDDSALYLCASSRTGVQETQYFGPGTRLLVL.

The gene calls are TRBV11-2 and TRBJ2-1; 10 positions agree with TRBD2. Germline CDR1 is SGHAT and CDR2 is FQNNGV. The trim removed 7 bases at V and 6 bases at J, leaving 6 bases unmatched. This CDR3 is built from 14 residues. Here the CDR3 DNA reads TGTGCCAGCACCTCTAGCGGGAGTGGCAATGAGCAGTTCTTC. Protein sequence: CASTSSGSGNEQFF.

In its sample, this clone was seen once. The rearrangement joins TRBV12-3 or TRBV12-4 to TRBJ1-1; D unresolved. The CDR3 loop spans 13 amino acids. Trimming took 1 base from V and 6 from J, leaving 9 bases between them. The CDR3 region is CASSLGPGSEAFF. CDR3 DNA sequence: TGTGCCAGCAGTTTAGGTCCGGGTTCTGAAGCTTTCTTT.

The chain combines TRBV18 with TRBJ2-5; 7 nucleotides align to TRBD1. The CDR3 covers 13 residues. V dropped 6 bases and J dropped 4; count of bases not matched to a gene: 5. Looked up from germline, CDR1 is KGHSH and CDR2 is LQKENI. In DNA, the CDR3 is TGTGCCAGCTCCCGGGACAGACGAGAGACCCAGTACTTC. Translation gives CASSRDRRETQYF.

The gene calls are TRBV12-3 or TRBV12-4 and TRBJ1-4, with TRBD1 as a possible D gene (6 bases). CDR3 size: 13 residues. CDR3 amino acids: CATRLGAGEKLFF. CDR3 coding DNA: TGTGCTACCAGGTTGGGGGCAGGTGAAAAACTGTTTTTT.

The gene calls are TRBV10-3 and TRBJ2-7, with D possibly being TRBD2 (6 bases). Germline V gene lookup returns CDR1 ENHRY and CDR2 SYGVKD. Trimming removed 4 bases from V and 3 bases from J, with 16 bases in between. CDR3 length equals 15 residues. DNA for the CDR3: TGTGCCATCAGTGGAGTCGCTGGGGGGTTCTACGAGCAGTACTTC. Translating it yields CAISGVAGGFYEQYF.